The 6 T cell receptor beta chains below come from one sample, sequenced in a study of CD8 T cells in Susac syndrome. cDNA came from roughly 0.53 to 1 ug RNA primed by random hexamers. TCRdb used MiXCR to reprocess the immunoSEQ multiplex PCR reads, holding one entry per CDR3 protein. Of over 150,000 distinct CDR3 sequences in the sample, approximately 95% were seen once. The sample comprised CD4+ T cells from PBMCs. These receptors all come from a human donor with Susac syndrome.

The gene calls are TRBV9 and TRBJ2-3, with a possible D match to TRBD2 (5 bases). This CDR3 contains 14 residues. Trimming removed 3 bases at V and 4 bases at J, with 12 bases between. CDR1 and CDR2 (germline): SGDLS, YYNGEE. For the CDR3, the DNA is TGTGCCAGCAGCGACGACTACGGGCCAGATACGCAGTATTTT. It yields the protein CASSDDYGPDTQYF.

V and J are TRBV24-1 and TRBJ2-1; 10 bases fit TRBD2. V lost 1 base to trimming and J lost 2 bases; unmatched junction nucleotides: 7. Germline assignment: CDR1 KGHDR and CDR2 SFDVKD. There are 18 residues in the CDR3. CDR3 coding DNA: TGTGCCACCAGTGATTTCCGAGCGGGAGGGGGGGCCTACAATGAGCAGTTCTTC. It is translated as CATSDFRAGGGAYNEQFF.

For this clonotype: The germline gene is not matched at one end of the junction; a read error may be the cause. The J gene is TRBJ1-1, the V gene TRBV2, with D uncertain. Germline lookup yields CDR1 SNHLY and CDR2 FYNNEI. The CDR3 covers 13 residues. The CDR3 sequence: CASREAWNTEAFF. The CDR3 coding sequence is TGTGCCAGCAGGGAAGCCTGGAACACTGAAGCTTTCTTT. Combining the CDR3 with reference TRBV2 and TRBJ1-1 gives the whole variable domain EPEVTQTPSHQVTQMGQEVILRCVPISNHLYFYWYRQILGQKVEFLVSFYNNEISEKSEIFDDQFSVERPDGSNFTLKIRSTKLEDSAMYFCASREAWNTEAFFGQGTRLTVV.

The V and J genes are TRBV29-1 and TRBJ2-3; TRBD1 aligns across 9 bases. J lost 8 bases, V lost 8 bases, and 8 bases had no gene match. This CDR3 is 12 amino acids long. Germline V CDR1 and CDR2: SQVTM, ANQGSEA. CDR3 protein: CSLLQGAGTQYF. CDR3 sequence (DNA): TGCAGCTTACTACAGGGGGCAGGTACGCAGTATTTT.

V usage is TRBV7-2 and J usage is TRBJ1-5; unclear D gene. Germline V gene sequence: CDR1 SGHTA, CDR2 FQGNSA. The CDR3 is 12 residues long. The germline V and J ends were trimmed by 5 bases and 8 bases, with 10 bases remaining between them. The CDR3 nucleotides read TGTGCCAGCAGCACCAATTCTGAGCCCCAGCATTTT. Translated: CASSTNSEPQHF.

This rearrangement joins TRBV12-3 or TRBV12-4 to TRBJ1-2; D call uncertain. The CDR3 length is 11 residues. V lost 6 bases to trimming and J lost 9 bases, with 11 bases between them. The CDR3 bases are TGTGCCAGCAGCCAGGCGAGGAGCTACACCTTC. Its protein is CASSQARSYTF.